This is a list of T cell receptor beta chains from one sample in a study of blood T cell repertoires in COVID-19. Only in-frame clones appear in the TCRdb table, and some are missing; sequencing was by immunoSEQ multiplex PCR. Of 150,000 to 200,000 clones in the sample, about 88% were seen once. The sequenced sample was peripheral blood. The source of these receptors is a woman older than 75 in a cohort sampled during active or convalescent COVID-19. The CDR3 runs from the conserved cysteine through the conserved F or W. Each record gives: J gene, V gene, clone size, D gene, CDR3 DNA, CDR3 protein. A D gene is named only where the DNA matches it firmly. Expanded clones are given a class, and other clones once, few, many or no size at all.

>TRBJ2-3|TRBV9|.|TRBD2
TGTGCCAGCAGCCTAGGACTAGCGGGGGGAGGGACAGATACGCAGTATTTT
CASSLGLAGGGTDTQYF
>TRBJ1-5|TRBV6-2/TRBV6-3|.|TRBD1
TGTGCCAGCAGTTACGCTTTCCGGACAGGGGGGTTCAATCAGCCCCAGCATTTT
CASSYAFRTGGFNQPQHF
>TRBJ2-5|TRBV7-2|.|.
TGTGCCAGCAGCTTAAGGAGGGACCAAGAGACCCAGTACTTC
CASSLRRDQETQYF
>TRBJ1-2|TRBV27|few|TRBD1
TGTGCCAGCAGTTTCTCTACAGGGGGCTATGGCTACACCTTC
CASSFSTGGYGYTF
>TRBJ1-5|TRBV4-1|.|.
TGCGCCAGCAGCCAAGTAACCCCGGCGGAGCAGCCCCAGCATTTT
CASSQVTPAEQPQHF
>TRBJ1-5|TRBV30|.|.
TGTGCCTGGTCGGGGGGGCATAGCAATCAGCCCCAGCATTTT
CAWSGGHSNQPQHF
>TRBJ2-7|TRBV6-1|.|TRBD1
TGTGCCAGCAGGCTACAGGGGGACTCCTACGAGCAGTACTTC
CASRLQGDSYEQYF
>TRBJ2-2|TRBV3-1/TRBV3-2|once|TRBD1
TGTGCCAGCAGCAGAGGGGGCGACACCGGGGAGCTGTTTTTT
CASSRGGDTGELFF
>TRBJ2-3|TRBV19|.|.
TGTGCCAGTAGTAAACAGGGGTGGCGGGAAGATACGCAGTATTTT
CASSKQGWREDTQYF
>TRBJ1-2|TRBV27|.|.
TGTGCCAGCAGTCCCCTAGATGGGCGGGAGGGTGGCTACACCTTC
CASSPLDGREGGYTF
>TRBJ2-2|TRBV27|.|.
TGTGCCAGCAGTTCCCCCCCCTCCTTTCCGGACTACACCGGGGAGCTGTTTTTT
CASSSPPSFPDYTGELFF
>TRBJ1-5|TRBV19|.|.
TGTGCCAGTAAGGGGTATAGCAATCAGCCCCAGCATTTT
CASKGYSNQPQHF
>TRBJ1-1|TRBV2|.|.
TGTGCCAGCAGTTCAGGGACACTGAACACTGAAGCTTTCTTT
CASSSGTLNTEAFF
>TRBJ1-2|TRBV29-1|few|.
TGCAGCGTTGATTCCAGGCCCCACTATGGCTACACCTTC
CSVDSRPHYGYTF
>TRBJ2-7|TRBV6-4|many|.
TGTGCCAGCAGCCCAGAGGGAGGTAGACACGAGCAGTACTTC
CASSPEGGRHEQYF
>TRBJ1-2|TRBV27|.|TRBD1
TGTGCCAGCAGTTTAGAGCAGGGGGCTCTCGGTCGCTACACCTTC
CASSLEQGALGRYTF
>TRBJ1-2|TRBV30|once|.
TGTGCCTGGAGTGTGGCGCCAGGGGGCTACACCTTC
CAWSVAPGGYTF
>TRBJ1-2|TRBV5-1|.|TRBD1
TGCGCCAGCAGCCCCTCCAGGGGGACGGTCGGCTACACCTTC
CASSPSRGTVGYTF
>TRBJ1-5|TRBV6-5|.|.
TGTGCCAGCATGCTAACCGGGGGACCCAATCAGCCCCAGCATTTT
CASMLTGGPNQPQHF
>TRBJ1-3|TRBV5-1|.|TRBD1
TGCGCCAGCAGCTTGTTACCGACAGGGCTAATCTCTGGAAACACCATATATTTT
CASSLLPTGLISGNTIYF
>TRBJ2-3|TRBV24-1|few|.
TGTGCCACCAGTGCCGCAGATACGCAGTATTTT
CATSAADTQYF
>TRBJ1-6|TRBV5-1|.|.
TGCGCCAGCAGCTTGGCCTTAGGCCCCGGACTGGATTCACCCCTCCACTTT
CASSLALGPGLDSPLHF